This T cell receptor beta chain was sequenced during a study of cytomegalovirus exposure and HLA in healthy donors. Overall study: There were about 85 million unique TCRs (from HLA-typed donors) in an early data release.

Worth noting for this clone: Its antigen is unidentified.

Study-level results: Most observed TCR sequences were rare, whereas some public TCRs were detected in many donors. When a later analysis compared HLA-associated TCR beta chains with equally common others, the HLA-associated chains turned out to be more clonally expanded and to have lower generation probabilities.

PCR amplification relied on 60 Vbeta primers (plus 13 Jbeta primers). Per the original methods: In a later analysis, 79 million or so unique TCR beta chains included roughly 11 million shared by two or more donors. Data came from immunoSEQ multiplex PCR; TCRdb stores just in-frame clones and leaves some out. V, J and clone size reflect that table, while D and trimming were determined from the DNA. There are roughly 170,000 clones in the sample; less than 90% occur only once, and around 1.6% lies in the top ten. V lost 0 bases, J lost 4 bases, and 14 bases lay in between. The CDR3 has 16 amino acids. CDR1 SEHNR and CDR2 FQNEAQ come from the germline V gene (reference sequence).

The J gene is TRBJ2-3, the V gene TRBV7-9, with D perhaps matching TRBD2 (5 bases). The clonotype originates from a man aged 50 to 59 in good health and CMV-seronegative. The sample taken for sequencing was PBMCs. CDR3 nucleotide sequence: TGTGCCAGCAGCTTAGCGAGGGCCAACGGGGCAGATACGCAGTATTTT. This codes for CASSLARANGADTQYF.